Listed below are T cell receptor beta chains from one sample, sequenced in a study of shared clonotypes between healthy human individuals. Sequencing was performed with immunoSEQ multiplex PCR; in TCRdb, only in-frame clones are kept and a portion is missing. Among roughly 2,300,000 clones listed, around 92% were seen once. The sequenced sample was naive CD4+ T cells from PBMCs. The receptors were sampled from a man aged 18 to 30 in good health. Some clones in this sample may be carry-over from other donors' samples. Both conserved end residues are part of each CDR3. The D gene is left open where the match is weak. Clone sizes are given selectively: once, few, many, or a class where the clone is expanded.

.,.,TRBV30,14,TRBJ2-5,CAWTLHSVQETQYF,TGTGCCTGGACCCTACACAGTGTCCAAGAGACCCAGTACTTC
.,.,TRBV30,11,TRBJ2-3,CAWSVLDTQYF,TGTGCCTGGAGTGTACTGGATACGCAGTATTTT
.,TRBD1,TRBV6-5,14,TRBJ2-5,CASSYRGGGETQYF,TGTGCCAGCAGTTACAGAGGGGGCGGGGAGACCCAGTACTTC
.,TRBD1,TRBV5-1,13,TRBJ1-2,CASSLKGASGYTF,TGCGCCAGCAGCTTGAAGGGGGCGTCCGGCTACACCTTC
.,TRBD1,TRBV7-3,15,TRBJ2-5,CASSRSQGAGETQYF,TGTGCCAGCAGCCGATCTCAGGGGGCTGGGGAGACCCAGTACTTC
.,TRBD1,TRBV5-1,15,TRBJ2-3,CASSSGTGATDTQYF,TGCGCCAGCAGTTCCGGGACAGGGGCCACAGATACGCAGTATTTT
.,TRBD1,TRBV5-4,15,TRBJ1-2,CASSTRTGSNYGYTF,TGTGCCAGCAGCACCAGGACAGGGAGTAACTATGGCTACACCTTC
once,TRBD1,TRBV15,18,TRBJ1-3,CATSSHLGQPSSGNTIYF,TGTGCCACCAGCAGTCATCTGGGACAGCCGAGCTCTGGAAACACCATATATTTT
.,TRBD2,TRBV5-1,15,TRBJ2-2,CASSVLAGVGGELFF,TGCGCCAGCAGCGTTCTAGCGGGAGTGGGCGGGGAGCTGTTTTTT
.,.,TRBV5-1,15,TRBJ2-3,CASSLGRSSTDTQYF,TGCGCCAGCAGCTTGGGCAGGAGTAGCACAGATACGCAGTATTTT
.,.,TRBV28,13,TRBJ1-3,CASSDRSGNTIYF,TGTGCCAGCAGCGACAGGTCTGGAAACACCATATATTTT
.,.,TRBV28,13,TRBJ1-4,CASRRDLNEKLFF,TGTGCCAGCAGGAGGGACCTTAATGAAAAACTGTTTTTT
.,.,TRBV5-1,15,TRBJ1-1,CASSPVAGSDTEAFF,TGCGCCAGCAGCCCTGTTGCAGGGTCTGACACTGAAGCTTTCTTT
once,.,TRBV27,12,TRBJ2-7,CASSARTYEQYF,TGTGCCAGCAGTGCAAGAACCTACGAGCAGTACTTC
.,TRBD2,TRBV27,15,TRBJ2-3,CASSLMGLGTDTQYF,TGTGCCAGCAGTTTAATGGGACTAGGGACAGATACGCAGTATTTT
.,.,TRBV6-6,15,TRBJ2-2,CASSRQADSGGELFF,TGTGCCAGCAGTCGACAGGCCGACTCGGGCGGGGAGCTGTTTTTT
.,TRBD2,TRBV2,16,TRBJ2-5,CASRAGGSVYQETQYF,TGTGCCAGCAGGGCCGGCGGGAGCGTTTACCAAGAGACCCAGTACTTC
.,.,TRBV19,14,TRBJ2-4,CASSIRERTNIQYF,TGTGCCAGTAGTATAAGGGAACGAACAAACATTCAGTACTTC
.,.,TRBV6-1,14,TRBJ2-1,CASSKRAETSEQFF,TGTGCCAGCAGTAAAAGGGCCGAAACCAGTGAGCAGTTCTTC
.,.,TRBV9,14,TRBJ1-5,CASSVWDSNQPQHF,TGTGCCAGCAGCGTGTGGGACAGCAATCAGCCCCAGCATTTT
.,TRBD1,TRBV14,15,TRBJ2-6,CASSHRGTGANVLTF,TGTGCCAGCAGTCACAGGGGAACTGGGGCCAACGTCCTGACTTTC